The 12 T cell receptor beta chains in this list originate from one sample, sequenced in a study of blood T cell repertoires in COVID-19. Data came from immunoSEQ multiplex PCR; TCRdb stores just in-frame clones and leaves some out. The sample lists around 140,000 clones, around 90% occurring once. Sequenced material: peripheral blood. The receptors shown here come from a woman aged 45-59 years with acute or convalescent COVID-19.

The chain combines TRBV5-6 with TRBJ2-7; a possible D gene is TRBD2 (5 bases). The V end was cut by 0 bases, the J end by 3 bases, with 22 bases between. This CDR3 is built from 18 residues. Per germline, CDR1 SGHDT and CDR2 YYEEEE. DNA of the CDR3: TGTGCCAGCAGCTTGGTCCCCAGATCGAGGGTTTTATTCTACGAGCAGTACTTC. Translation gives CASSLVPRSRVLFYEQYF.

This rearrangement joins TRBV5-1 to TRBJ2-1, with 8 bases that match TRBD2. Germline V gene lookup returns CDR1 SGHRS and CDR2 YFSETQ. There are 15 residues in the CDR3. Losses at the gene ends were 3 bases for V and 4 bases for J; bases not matched to a gene: 6. In DNA, the CDR3 is TGCGCCAGCAGCTCGGGCGGGGGGCTTTACAATGAGCAGTTCTTC. This codes for CASSSGGGLYNEQFF.

The chain links TRBV6-5 to TRBJ1-5; 8 positions agree with TRBD1. The V gene end was trimmed by 5 bases and the J gene end by 6 bases; junction bases not matched to a gene: 3. Germline CDR1 is MNHEY and CDR2 is SVGAGI. CDR3 size: 13 residues. The CDR3 loop is CASSRQGTQPQHF. As DNA, the CDR3 is TGTGCCAGCAGTAGACAGGGGACTCAGCCCCAGCATTTT.

This chain connects TRBV13 to TRBJ2-1; D is perhaps TRBD1 (6 bases). Germline CDR1 reads PRHDT; CDR2 reads FYEKMQ (reference sequence). V lost 7 bases, J lost 0 bases, and 16 bases lay in between. This CDR3 has 16 residues. The CDR3 region is CASTQQGWSSYNEQFF. The CDR3 region has the DNA TGTGCCAGCACCCAACAGGGCTGGAGCTCCTACAATGAGCAGTTCTTC.

This chain uses TRBV11-2 with TRBJ2-3, with D possibly TRBD1 on 7 matching bases. The CDR3 totals 15 residues. V shed 5 bases and J shed 4 bases, with 16 bases lying between them. In germline, CDR1 is SGHAT, CDR2 FQNNGV. CDR3 sequence: CASSTAAGGSDTQYF. The CDR3 nucleotides read TGTGCCAGCAGCACAGCAGCAGGGGGGTCAGATACGCAGTATTTT.

This chain joins TRBV5-1 and TRBJ1-1; D gene unclear. This CDR3 is 13 amino acids long. The V end lost 0 bases, the J end lost 4 bases, and 7 bases lay between the germline ends. CDR1 SGHRS and CDR2 YFSETQ come from the germline V gene. The DNA of the CDR3 is TGCGCCAGCAGCTTGGTTCGGGGCACTGAAGCTTTCTTT. As protein: CASSLVRGTEAFF.

The rearrangement joins TRBV13 to TRBJ2-1, with 10 bases aligning to TRBD2. The V and J ends lost 0 bases and 8 bases, in that order; junction bases with no gene match: 7. From germline, CDR1 is PRHDT and CDR2 FYEKMQ (reference sequence). The CDR3 runs 16 residues. CDR3 DNA sequence: TGTGCCAGCAGCTTAGGCGCTAGCGGGAGATCCCATGAGCAGTTCTTC. Protein sequence: CASSLGASGRSHEQFF.

The chain uses TRBV6-6 and TRBJ1-1, with D tentatively TRBD1 (6 bases). Trimming removed 6 bases at V and 11 bases at J, with 19 bases between. This CDR3 is built from 13 residues. Germline V gene data show CDR1 as MNHNY and CDR2 as SVGAGI (reference sequence). CDR3 loop: CASRYVREGGAFF. The CDR3, as DNA: TGTGCCAGCAGATACGTAAGGGAGGGGGGGGCTTTCTTT.

This clone appeared a few times. The rearrangement uses TRBV28 and TRBJ1-1, with 8 bases fitting TRBD1. Trimming removed 6 bases from V and 3 bases from J; junction bases left unmatched: 6. This CDR3 contains 14 residues. Germline V CDR1 and CDR2: MDHEN, SYDVKM. CDR3 sequence reads: CASSPGQGDTEAFF. CDR3 DNA sequence: TGTGCCAGCAGCCCCGGACAGGGCGACACTGAAGCTTTCTTT.

This chain joins TRBV19 and TRBJ1-5; 7 nucleotides agree with TRBD1. The CDR3 covers 15 residues. Trimming at V came to 4 bases and at J to 6 bases, leaving 9 bases not matched to a gene. Germline V gene data show CDR1 as LNHDA and CDR2 as SQIVND (reference sequence). CDR3 residues: CASSTVLAGGQPQHF. The CDR3 DNA sequence: TGTGCCAGTAGTACCGTCTTAGCAGGGGGTCAGCCCCAGCATTTT.

This CDR3 reads CASRKTGAGNTIYF. The CDR3 nucleotides read TGTGCCAGCAGGAAGACAGGTGCCGGAAACACCATATATTTT. The chain carries TRBV6-5 and TRBJ1-3, with D maybe TRBD1 (6 bases). Germline V lookup: CDR1 MNHEY, CDR2 SVGAGI. This CDR3 has 14 amino acids. V shed 6 bases and J shed 4 bases, with 13 bases lying between them.

This chain uses TRBV27 with TRBJ1-5; D gene uncertain. The germline V gene encodes CDR1 MNHEY and CDR2 SMNVEV (reference sequence). CDR3 length: 16 amino acids. The ends were cut back, 11 bases at V and 6 bases at J, with 26 bases in the middle. CDR3 loop: CALLKISLAGCQPQHF. CDR3 nucleotide sequence: TGTGCCCTCCTGAAAATCTCTTTGGCGGGGTGTCAGCCCCAGCATTTT.